The 26 T cell receptor beta chains reported below all come from one sample, sequenced in a study of read filtering for tumor transcriptome and immune sequencing. From approximately 400 ng of RNA, a library with molecular barcoded alpha/delta and beta/gamma adaptors was made. TCRdb reanalysed the reads using MiXCR and keeps one entry per CDR3 protein. Altogether some 46,000 distinct CDR3 sequences are present, 12% being singletons, with the ten largest covering roughly 15%. Sequenced material: a population of CD138-negative cells sorted from bone marrow. Source of these receptors: a donor aged 40 or over with multiple myeloma.

This clonotype was detected ten times or more. The chain couples TRBV30 to TRBJ1-3; D is unresolved. The germline V gene has CDR1 GTSNPN and CDR2 SVGIG (reference sequence). The V gene lost 4 bases and the J gene lost 0 bases, with 13 bases spanning the gap. CDR3 length equals 15 residues. CDR3 amino acids: CAWMKGSHSGNTIYF. CDR3 in DNA: TGTGCCTGGATGAAGGGCAGCCACTCTGGAAACACCATATATTTT. Full variable domain (missing parts from reference TRBV30 and TRBJ1-3): SQTIHQWPATLVQPVGSPLSLECTVEGTSNPNLYWYRQAAGRGLQLLFYSVGIGQISSEVPQNLSASRPQDRQFILSSKKLLLSDSGFYLCAWMKGSHSGNTIYFGEGSWLTVV.

At least ten counts were recorded for this clonotype. J is TRBJ2-5 and V is TRBV20-1; D is perhaps TRBD2 (5 bases). The V gene's germline CDR1 is DFQATT and CDR2 SNEGSKA (reference sequence). V gave up 3 bases and J gave up 5 bases, with 22 bases separating them. The CDR3 is made up of 16 amino acids. This chain's CDR3 is CSARGPGRATGETQYF. CDR3 DNA sequence: TGCAGTGCTAGGGGCCCCGGCCGGGCTACGGGGGAGACCCAGTACTTC.

This clonotype showed up many times. This rearrangement joins TRBV19 to TRBJ2-1; 11 bases are a match to TRBD2. The ends lost 1 base at V and 0 bases at J; junction bases unmatched: 2. The germline CDR1 and CDR2 sequences are LNHDA and SQIVND (reference sequence). CDR3 size: 17 residues. CDR3 region: CASSIVSGRDSYNEQFF. In DNA form, the CDR3 reads TGTGCCAGTAGTATAGTTAGCGGGAGGGACTCCTACAATGAGCAGTTCTTC.

The sample holds many counts of this clonotype. DNA of the CDR3: TGTGCCAGCAGCCCCAGCGGGAGAGCCTACAATGAGCAGTTCTTC. Protein product: CASSPSGRAYNEQFF. The chain recombines TRBV13 with TRBJ2-1, with 8 nucleotides matching TRBD2. V trimming: 5 bases; J trimming: 2 bases; junction bases outside the gene matches: 5. Germline V gene lookup returns CDR1 PRHDT and CDR2 FYEKMQ (reference sequence). The CDR3 consists of 15 residues.

This clonotype has ten or more counts. The V and J genes are TRBV7-2 and TRBJ2-7; D ambiguous. Germline loops: CDR1 SGHTA, CDR2 FQGNSA. V lost 2 bases, J lost 4 bases, and 6 bases lay in between. This CDR3 is built from 12 residues. The DNA of the CDR3 is TGTGCCAGCAGCTTATCCCAGTACGAGCAGTACTTC. Encoded protein: CASSLSQYEQYF.

This clonotype was counted at least ten times. V and J are TRBV29-1 and TRBJ2-6; tentative D call: TRBD1 (5 bases). This CDR3 contains 12 residues. Per the germline V gene, CDR1 is SQVTM and CDR2 is ANQGSEA. CDR3 DNA sequence: TGCGCAGGGTCCTCTGGGGCCAACGTCCTGACTTTC. Its protein is CAGSSGANVLTF.

This clonotype came up many times. The CDR3 loop reads CASSPGTGGVTGELFF. As DNA, the CDR3 is TGTGCCAGCAGCCCAGGGACAGGGGGAGTCACCGGGGAGCTGTTTTTT. The chain employs TRBV5-6 and TRBJ2-2; TRBD1 aligns across 11 bases. From germline, CDR1 is SGHDT and CDR2 YYEEEE. The junction had 6 bases not matched to a gene; V was cut back by 4 bases and J by 4 bases. The CDR3 consists of 16 residues.

This clonotype was recorded at least ten times. This chain joins TRBV7-9 and TRBJ2-2; no firm D call. Per the germline V gene, CDR1 is SEHNR and CDR2 is FQNEAQ (reference sequence). V lost 2 bases, J lost 5 bases, and 15 bases lay in between. The CDR3 sequence is 16 residues long. The CDR3 loop reads CASSLWLGTVTGELFF. The CDR3 DNA reads as TGTGCCAGCAGCTTATGGTTGGGAACGGTAACCGGGGAGCTGTTTTTT.

This clonotype was picked up one time. The junction departs from germline at one end; a sequencing error may be responsible. The V and J genes are TRBV4-2 and TRBJ2-3, with TRBD1 identical over 7 bases. The CDR3 has 13 amino acids. CDR1 and CDR2 from the germline V gene are LGHNA and YNFKEQ. The CDR3 nucleotides are TGTGCCAGCAGCCAAGATAGGGACAGCCTCGCCCTTTTT. Its translation is CASSQDRDSLALF.

This clonotype was detected ten times or more. V usage is TRBV29-1 and J usage is TRBJ1-5, with a tentative D call TRBD1 (6 bases). CDR3 size: 13 residues. V lost 6 bases, J lost 3 bases, and 12 bases lay in between. Germline V lookup: CDR1 SQVTM, CDR2 ANQGSEA. The CDR3: CSVAGAYNQPQHF. CDR3 DNA: TGCAGCGTGGCAGGGGCGTACAATCAGCCCCAGCATTTT.

This clonotype was observed at least ten times. The chain is built from TRBV20-1 and TRBJ2-1, with TRBD1 matching over 9 bases. Trimming removed 4 bases from V and 4 bases from J; junction bases left unmatched: 2. Germline CDR1 DFQATT, CDR2 SNEGSKA (reference sequence). CDR3 size: 13 residues. In DNA, the CDR3 is TGCAGTGCTACGGGGACAGGGTACAATGAGCAGTTCTTC. This sequence encodes CSATGTGYNEQFF.

This clonotype has ten or more counts. V usage is TRBV12-3 or TRBV12-4 and J usage is TRBJ2-3, with 7 bases identical to TRBD1. V trimming: 6 bases; J trimming: 0 bases; junction bases outside the gene matches: 6. The CDR3 is made up of 15 amino acids. The CDR3 nucleotides read TGTGCCAGCAGCCCCCACAGGGGAAGCACAGATACGCAGTATTTT. Encoded protein: CASSPHRGSTDTQYF.

This clonotype was seen many times. The genes are TRBV5-1 and TRBJ2-1; 7 positions match TRBD2. The CDR3 length is 13 residues. V was pared by 1 base and J by 9 bases, with 4 bases of the junction left unmatched. Germline V gene data show CDR1 as SGHRS and CDR2 as YFSETQ. CDR3 region: CASSLLRETEQFF. For the CDR3, the DNA is TGCGCCAGCAGCTTGTTGCGGGAGACTGAGCAGTTCTTC.

This clonotype came up many times. This may come from a read error, since a much larger clone is one base off. This rearrangement joins TRBV14 to TRBJ2-7; D is uncertain. Germline CDR1 is SGHDN and CDR2 is FVKESK. CDR3 length equals 13 residues. With 2 bases removed from V and 2 bases from J, the gap between germline ends came to 7 bases. For the CDR3, the DNA is TGTGCCAGCAGCCAAAGTGGGACCTACGAGCAGTACTTC. Translation: CASSQSGTYEQYF. The complete variable domain, with remaining parts taken from reference TRBV14 and TRBJ2-7, reads EAGVTQFPSHSVIEKGQTVTLRCDPISGHDNLYWYRRVMGKEIKFLLHFVKESKQDESGMPNNRFLAERTGGTYSTLKVQPAELEDSGVYFCASSQSGTYEQYFGPGTRLTVT.

There are many counts of this clonotype. The chain is built from TRBV7-2 and TRBJ1-6; 8 nucleotides align to TRBD1. From germline, CDR1 is SGHTA and CDR2 FQGNSA. The CDR3 runs to 16 residues. V gave up 5 bases and J gave up 5 bases; unmatched junction bases: 8. CDR3 protein: CASSPTGQANNSPLHF. In DNA form, the CDR3 reads TGTGCCAGCAGCCCAACGGGACAGGCGAATAATTCACCCCTCCACTTT.

This clonotype was observed many times. The J gene is TRBJ2-7, the V gene TRBV27, with a weak D call TRBD1 (5 bases). CDR1 is MNHEY, CDR2 SMNVEV, per germline (reference sequence). The CDR3 consists of 15 residues. V was shortened by 6 bases and J by 3 bases, with 18 bases between the two germline ends. CDR3 amino acids: CASSRQRSPRYEQYF. The CDR3 bases are TGTGCCAGCAGCAGACAGCGCTCTCCTCGCTACGAGCAGTACTTC.

Note on this clonotype: A read error is likely here: a far larger clone is one base away. The chain uses TRBV7-2 and TRBJ2-5; D call uncertain. Trimming took off 0 bases at V and 1 base at J, with 12 bases between the two ends. The CDR3 sequence is 16 residues long. Germline lookup yields CDR1 SGHTA and CDR2 FQGNSA. In nucleotides, the CDR3 is TGTGCCAGCAGCTTAGCGTGCCCTGTGAGCCAAGAGACCCAGTACTTC. It specifies CASSLACPVSQETQYF.

A word on this clonotype: The junction and the germline gene differ at one end; a read error may be behind it. The chain couples TRBV18 to TRBJ2-1, with no clear D. There are 13 residues in the CDR3. CDR1 and CDR2 (germline): KGHSH, LQKENI. The chain's CDR3 is CASSAFEYNEQLF. The CDR3, as DNA: TGTGCCAGCTCAGCTTTTGAATACAATGAGCAGTTATTC.

This clonotype was seen repeatedly, ten times or more. In DNA, the CDR3 is TGTGCCAGCAGTTATGGGAGGACCGGGGAGCTGTTTTTT. The encoded protein is CASSYGRTGELFF. The rearrangement links TRBV27 to TRBJ2-2, with a possible D match to TRBD2 (6 bases). Germline lookup yields CDR1 MNHEY and CDR2 SMNVEV (reference sequence). This CDR3 spans 13 amino acids. The V and J ends lost 4 bases and 5 bases respectively, with 8 bases between them.

This clonotype has a count of ten or more. This chain connects TRBV12-3 or TRBV12-4 to TRBJ2-5; no reliable D call. This CDR3 region has 12 residues. Deletions cut 3 bases from V and 4 bases from J, with 6 bases between. The CDR3 loop is CASSLALETQYF. The CDR3 DNA reads as TGTGCCAGCAGTTTGGCTCTAGAGACCCAGTACTTC.

This clonotype was counted ten times or more. The chain links TRBV19 to TRBJ1-4, with a tentative D call TRBD1 (6 bases). Germline values: CDR1 LNHDA, CDR2 SQIVND (reference sequence). The germline V and J ends were trimmed by 7 bases and 0 bases, with 9 bases remaining between them. CDR3 size: 14 residues. The CDR3 region is CASKNRATNEKLFF. For the CDR3, the DNA is TGTGCCAGTAAAAACAGGGCAACTAATGAAAAACTGTTTTTT.

At least ten counts were recorded for this clonotype. The V gene is TRBV20-1, the J gene TRBJ1-5, with a weak D call TRBD1 (5 bases). The CDR3 spans 16 residues. Germline V CDR1 and CDR2: DFQATT, SNEGSKA (reference sequence). V was clipped by 0 bases and J by 12 bases, with 24 bases between them. CDR3: CSARDRVVAGGGVQHF. The DNA for the CDR3 is TGCAGTGCTAGAGACCGGGTGGTCGCTGGGGGGGGGGTCCAGCATTTT.

The sample holds many counts of this clonotype. The gene calls are TRBV7-9 and TRBJ2-2; a weak D match, TRBD1 (5 bases). Germline lookup yields CDR1 SEHNR and CDR2 FQNEAQ (reference sequence). The CDR3 totals 14 residues. Deletions cut 6 bases from V and 2 bases from J, with 10 bases between. As DNA, the CDR3 is TGTGCCAGCAGAGCCAGGGCAAACACCGGGGAGCTGTTTTTT. It is translated as CASRARANTGELFF. The full variable domain, in which reference TRBV7-9 and TRBJ2-2 provide the parts outside the CDR3, is DTGVSQNPRHKITKRGQNVTFRCDPISEHNRLYWYRQTLGQGPEFLTYFQNEAQLEKSRLLSDRFSAERPKGSFSTLEIQRTEQGDSAMYLCASRARANTGELFFGEGSRLTVL.

This clonotype is medium-sized within its sample. V gene TRBV19 combines with J gene TRBJ2-1; D ambiguous. Trimming took off 5 bases at V and 1 base at J, with 3 bases between the two ends. This CDR3 spans 12 amino acids. Germline V gene lookup returns CDR1 LNHDA and CDR2 SQIVND (reference sequence). The CDR3 DNA reads TGTGCCAGTAGTTTGTCCTACAATGAGCAGTTCTTC. Translating gives CASSLSYNEQFF. Full variable domain (missing parts from reference TRBV19 and TRBJ2-1): DGGITQSPKYLFRKEGQNVTLSCEQNLNHDAMYWYRQDPGQGLRLIYYSQIVNDFQKGDIAEGYSVSREKKESFPLTVTSAQKNPTAFYLCASSLSYNEQFFGPGTRLTVL.

A word on this clonotype: A much more abundant neighbour one base away suggests this may be a read error. The chain couples TRBV11-3 to TRBJ1-2; TRBD1 matches 11 bases. The V gene's germline CDR1 is SGHNT and CDR2 YENEEA. The CDR3 has 20 residues. J was trimmed by 5 bases and V by 3 bases; bases with no gene match: 20. This chain's CDR3 is CASSFNNFPGQGGPRYGYTF. As DNA, the CDR3 is TGTGCCAGCAGCTTCAATAACTTCCCGGGACAGGGGGGCCCTAGGTATGGCTACACCTTC.

A note on this clonotype: This could be a read error, since a much larger clone is one nucleotide away. The rearrangement links TRBV5-1 to TRBJ2-3; D gene unclear. Germline CDR1 and CDR2: SGHRS and YFSETQ. This CDR3 is 11 amino acids long. The CDR3 region has the DNA TGCGCCAACAGCAGCGCGACCACGCAGTATTTT. It codes for CANSSATTQYF.